A selection of T cell receptor beta chains follows, all from one sample in a study of PD-L1 blockade in urothelial cancer. Profiled with immunoSEQ multiplex PCR; TCRdb holds only in-frame clones, not every one. The table lists tens of thousands of clones, around 93% of them singletons, with approximately 0.89% in the top ten. Sample: PBMCs, taken around atezolizumab (anti-PD-L1) treatment. These receptors were collected from a woman older than 75 with urothelial cancer. The CDR3 runs from the conserved cysteine through the conserved F or W. The D gene is left open where the match is weak.

D	J	V	DNA	CDR3
NA	TRBJ2-5	TRBV7-3	TGTGCCAGCAGCTTAGTAGACGGGGAGACCCAGTACTTC	CASSLVDGETQYF
TRBD1	TRBJ1-2	TRBV18	TGTGCCAGCTCACCGACCGGGACAGCGAAATTAAATTATGGCTACACCTTC	CASSPTGTAKLNYGYTF
TRBD1	TRBJ1-2	TRBV7-9	TGTGCCAGCAGCCTCGGACAGGGGAGTATGACGGGCTACACCTTC	CASSLGQGSMTGYTF
TRBD1	TRBJ1-2	TRBV5-1	TGCGCCAGCAGCTTGGAGGGACAGTTTTCGTCTGGCTACACCTTC	CASSLEGQFSSGYTF
NA	TRBJ1-2	TRBV5-1	TGCGCCAGCAGCTACGACAGCGACTATGGCTACACCTTC	CASSYDSDYGYTF
NA	TRBJ2-1	TRBV28	TGTGCCAGCAGTTCAGTTGTGGGCCCGAGCTCCTACAATGAGCAGTTCTTC	CASSSVVGPSSYNEQFF
NA	TRBJ2-1	TRBV7-3	TGTGCCAGCAGCTTAACAAGTAGTGAGCAGTTCTTC	CASSLTSSEQFF
TRBD1	TRBJ1-1	TRBV6-5	TGTGCCAGCAGTTATCCGGGACAGGGGGTTGCTTTCTTT	CASSYPGQGVAFF
NA	TRBJ1-4	TRBV19	TGTGCCAGTAGTATCGGGAGGGGCGCCGGGAGTGAAAAACTGTTTTTT	CASSIGRGAGSEKLFF
NA	TRBJ1-3	TRBV5-1	TGCGCCAGCAGCTTGGTGGGGGAGGTAGACACCATATATTTT	CASSLVGEVDTIYF
NA	TRBJ1-2	TRBV2	TGTGCCAGCAGTGAATTAGCAGCCGTCGCCTTC	CASSELAAVAF
NA	TRBJ2-3	TRBV27	TGTGCCAGCAGTTTCTTCAGGGGGGTTAGCACAGATACGCAGTATTTT	CASSFFRGVSTDTQYF
TRBD2	TRBJ2-1	TRBV30	TGTGCCTGGAGTAAAGACGGGACTAGGGGTAGTGAGCAGTTCTTC	CAWSKDGTRGSEQFF
TRBD1	TRBJ2-7	TRBV11-1	TGTGCCAGCAGCTTAGGACAGGGCCCAACCTACGAGCAGTACTTC	CASSLGQGPTYEQYF
TRBD1	TRBJ2-7	TRBV5-4	TGTGCCAGCAGCTGGGACAGGGTATACGAGCAGTACTTC	CASSWDRVYEQYF